This T cell receptor (beta chain) came from a study of vaccination effects on CD4 cells after COVID-19. Turning to this clone: Its specificity is unknown.

Expansion of antigen-specific CD4+ T cells with viral peptide pools was carried out by the ViraFEST assay before sequencing. Subsequent to a culture period of nine to ten days, CD4+ T cells were isolated. In the vaccine recipients, nucleocapsid antibodies were negative and there was no prior SARS-CoV-2 infection. Some clones are missing from TCRdb's copy, which holds only in-frame ones; the method was immunoSEQ multiplex PCR. The sample comprises tens of thousands of clones, roughly two thirds of which are singletons, and 15% to 20% rests with the top ten. Trimming took off 6 bases at V and 0 bases at J, with 11 bases between the two ends. The CDR3 covers 14 residues. Germline V gene lookup returns CDR1 SNHLY and CDR2 FYNNEI.

The sequenced sample was CD4+ T cells from PBMCs cultured with SARS-CoV-2 spike peptides, obtained before COVID-19 vaccination. The J gene is TRBJ1-2, the V gene TRBV2, with D tentatively TRBD1 (5 bases). The source of this sequence is a human donor who received a COVID-19 vaccine. The CDR3 is CASREGLANYGYTF. CDR3 nucleotide sequence: TGTGCCAGCAGGGAGGGGTTAGCTAACTATGGCTACACCTTC.